This TCR beta chain was recovered during a study of post-analysis software for immune sequencing data. The table lists this clonotype with a few counts. What it binds is not known. TCR beta libraries were prepared from cDNA with unique molecular identifiers. Each CDR3 protein gets one entry after TCRdb re-called the PCR reads with MiXCR. The repertoire includes hundreds of thousands of distinct CDR3 sequences, 59% of them detected once, and about 11% sits in the top ten. Notes on the study in general: The study found significantly lower normalized Chao1 diversity in multiple sclerosis patients than in controls.

The sequence was collected from a girl aged 2 to 10 with multiple sclerosis. Sequencing was carried out using blood.

CDR3 sequence reads: CASSPLAGRETQYF. CDR3 DNA: TGTGCCAGCAGTCCACTAGCGGGAAGGGAGACCCAGTACTTC. V usage is TRBV12-3 or TRBV12-4 and J usage is TRBJ2-5; 10 bases fit TRBD2. The CDR3 runs to 14 residues. Trimming at V came to 5 bases and at J to 5 bases, leaving 5 bases not matched to a gene.